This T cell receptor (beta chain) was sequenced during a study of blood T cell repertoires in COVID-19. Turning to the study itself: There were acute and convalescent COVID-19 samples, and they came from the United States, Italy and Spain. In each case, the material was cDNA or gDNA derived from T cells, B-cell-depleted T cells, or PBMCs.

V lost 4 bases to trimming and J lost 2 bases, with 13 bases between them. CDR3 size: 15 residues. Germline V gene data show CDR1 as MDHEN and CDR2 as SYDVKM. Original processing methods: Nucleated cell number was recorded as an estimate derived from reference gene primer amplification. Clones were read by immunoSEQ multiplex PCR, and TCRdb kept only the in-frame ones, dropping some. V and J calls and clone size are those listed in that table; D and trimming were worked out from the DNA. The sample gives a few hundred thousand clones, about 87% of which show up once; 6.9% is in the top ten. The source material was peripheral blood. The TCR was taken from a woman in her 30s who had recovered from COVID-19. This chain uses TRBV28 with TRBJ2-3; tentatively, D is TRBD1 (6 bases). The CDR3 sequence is CASSSQGKDTDTQYF. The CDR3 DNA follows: TGTGCCAGCAGTTCTCAGGGGAAGGACACAGATACGCAGTATTTT.